This T cell receptor beta chain came from a study of cytomegalovirus exposure and HLA in healthy donors. CDR3 length: 19 residues. V shed 2 bases, J shed 0 bases, and the junction held 12 bases outside the gene matches. Looked up from germline, CDR1 is SGHRS and CDR2 is YFSETQ. Study results and caveats: Researchers catalogued approximately 170 TCR beta chains as cytomegalovirus-associated.

Comment on this clone: Its antigen remains unidentified.

13 Jbeta primers and 60 Vbeta primers were used for the PCR. Data came from immunoSEQ multiplex PCR; TCRdb stores just in-frame clones and leaves some out. The top ten clones hold approximately 2.1% of a sample with 130,000 to 150,000 clones, roughly 75% of them seen once. The sequenced sample consisted of PBMCs. The V and J genes are TRBV5-1 and TRBJ2-1; 9 nucleotides agree with TRBD2. The clonotype was recovered from a man aged 25-45 years in good health and CMV-seronegative. The CDR3 DNA reads TGCGCCAGCAGCTTTTTACCGGTGGGTAGCGGGAGCTCCTACAATGAGCAGTTCTTC. Its protein is CASSFLPVGSGSSYNEQFF.